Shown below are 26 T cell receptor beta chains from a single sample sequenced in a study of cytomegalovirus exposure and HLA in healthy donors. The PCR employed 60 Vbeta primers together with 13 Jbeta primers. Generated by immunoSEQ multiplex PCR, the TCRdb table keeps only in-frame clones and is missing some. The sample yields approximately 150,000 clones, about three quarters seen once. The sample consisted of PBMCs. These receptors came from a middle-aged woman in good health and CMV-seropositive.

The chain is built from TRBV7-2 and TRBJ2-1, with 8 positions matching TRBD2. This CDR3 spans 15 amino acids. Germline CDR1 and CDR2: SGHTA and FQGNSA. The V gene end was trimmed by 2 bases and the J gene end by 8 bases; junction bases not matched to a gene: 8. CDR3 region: CASSLWTSRRDEQFF. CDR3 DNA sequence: TGTGCCAGCAGCTTATGGACTAGCCGTCGCGATGAGCAGTTCTTC.

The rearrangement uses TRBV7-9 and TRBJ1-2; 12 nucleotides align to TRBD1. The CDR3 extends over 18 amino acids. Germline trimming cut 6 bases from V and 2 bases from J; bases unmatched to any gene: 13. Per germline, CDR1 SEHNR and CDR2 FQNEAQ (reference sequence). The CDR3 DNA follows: TGTGCCAGCAGACCTGGTGGGGACAGGGGGCAGTCAAACTATGGCTACACCTTC. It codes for CASRPGGDRGQSNYGYTF.

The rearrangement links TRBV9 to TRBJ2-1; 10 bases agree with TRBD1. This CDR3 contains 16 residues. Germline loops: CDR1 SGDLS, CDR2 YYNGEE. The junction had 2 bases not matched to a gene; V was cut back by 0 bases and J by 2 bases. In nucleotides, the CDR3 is TGTGCCAGCAGCGTAGAAGGGACAGGGGCCTACAATGAGCAGTTCTTC. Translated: CASSVEGTGAYNEQFF. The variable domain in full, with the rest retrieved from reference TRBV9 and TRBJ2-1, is DSGVTQTPKHLITATGQRVTLRCSPRSGDLSVYWYQQSLDQGLQFLIQYYNGEERAKGNILERFSAQQFPDLHSELNLSSLELGDSALYFCASSVEGTGAYNEQFFGPGTRLTVL.

The CDR3 region has the DNA TGTGCCAGCAGCTTGGGACAGTCCTACGAGCAGTACTTC. It yields the protein CASSLGQSYEQYF. The chain employs TRBV5-8 and TRBJ2-7, with a weak D call TRBD1 (5 bases). The CDR3 has 13 amino acids. Trimming removed 0 bases at V and 1 base at J, with 5 bases between. Germline lookup yields CDR1 SGHTS and CDR2 YDEGEE.

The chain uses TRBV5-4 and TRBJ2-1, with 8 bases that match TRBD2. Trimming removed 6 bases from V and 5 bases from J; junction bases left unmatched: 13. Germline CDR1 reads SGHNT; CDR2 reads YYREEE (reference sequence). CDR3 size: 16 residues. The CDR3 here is CASTASGSSRDNEQFF. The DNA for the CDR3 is TGTGCCAGCACAGCTAGCGGGTCAAGCCGGGACAATGAGCAGTTCTTC. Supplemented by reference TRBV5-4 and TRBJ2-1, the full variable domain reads ETGVTQSPTHLIKTRGQQVTLRCSSQSGHNTVSWYQQALGQGPQFIFQYYREEENGRGNFPPRFSGLQFPNYSSELNVNALELDDSALYLCASTASGSSRDNEQFFGPGTRLTVL.

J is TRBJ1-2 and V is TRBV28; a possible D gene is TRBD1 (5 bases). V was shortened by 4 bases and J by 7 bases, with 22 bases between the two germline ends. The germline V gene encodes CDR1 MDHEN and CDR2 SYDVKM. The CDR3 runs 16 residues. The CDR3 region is CASSSFGANQGIGYTF. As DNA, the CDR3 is TGTGCCAGCAGTTCCTTTGGGGCGAACCAAGGAATTGGCTACACCTTC.

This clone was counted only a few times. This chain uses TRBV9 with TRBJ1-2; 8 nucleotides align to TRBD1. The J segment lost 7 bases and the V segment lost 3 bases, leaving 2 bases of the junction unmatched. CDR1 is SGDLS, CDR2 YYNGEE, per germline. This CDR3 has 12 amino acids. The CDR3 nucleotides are TGTGCCAGCAGCGGACAGGGGTCTGGCTACACCTTC. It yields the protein CASSGQGSGYTF. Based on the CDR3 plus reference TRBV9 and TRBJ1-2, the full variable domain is DSGVTQTPKHLITATGQRVTLRCSPRSGDLSVYWYQQSLDQGLQFLIQYYNGEERAKGNILERFSAQQFPDLHSELNLSSLELGDSALYFCASSGQGSGYTFGSGTRLTVV.

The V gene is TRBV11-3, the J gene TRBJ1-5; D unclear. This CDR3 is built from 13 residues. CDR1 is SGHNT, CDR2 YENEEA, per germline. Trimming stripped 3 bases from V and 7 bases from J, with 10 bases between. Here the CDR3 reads CASSLERSQPQHF. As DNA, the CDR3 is TGTGCCAGCAGCTTGGAGCGCAGCCAGCCCCAGCATTTT.

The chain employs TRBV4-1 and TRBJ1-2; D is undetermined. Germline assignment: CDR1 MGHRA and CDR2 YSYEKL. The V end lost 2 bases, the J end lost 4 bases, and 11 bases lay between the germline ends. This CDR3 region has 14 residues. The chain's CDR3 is CASSQRAGGYGYTF. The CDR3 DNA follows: TGCGCCAGCAGCCAAAGGGCAGGAGGCTATGGCTACACCTTC.

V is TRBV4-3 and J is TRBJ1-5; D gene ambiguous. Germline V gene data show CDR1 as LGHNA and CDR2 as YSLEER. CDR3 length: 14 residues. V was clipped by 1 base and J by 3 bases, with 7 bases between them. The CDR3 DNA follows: TGCGCCAGCAGCCAAGTGAGCAACAATCAGCCCCAGCATTTT. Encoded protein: CASSQVSNNQPQHF.

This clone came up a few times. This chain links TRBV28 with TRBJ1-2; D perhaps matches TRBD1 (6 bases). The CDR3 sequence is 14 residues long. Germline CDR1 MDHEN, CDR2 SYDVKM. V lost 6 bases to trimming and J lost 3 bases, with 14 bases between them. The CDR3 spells CASSPSGAYYGYTF. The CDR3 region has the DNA TGTGCCAGCAGCCCCTCAGGGGCCTACTATGGCTACACCTTC.

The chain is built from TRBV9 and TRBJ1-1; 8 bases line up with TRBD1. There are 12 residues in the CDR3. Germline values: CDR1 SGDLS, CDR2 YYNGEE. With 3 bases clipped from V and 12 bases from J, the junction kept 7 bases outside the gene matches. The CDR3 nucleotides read TGTGCCAGCAGCGCGCCAGGGGGCGAGACTTTCTTT. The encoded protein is CASSAPGGETFF.

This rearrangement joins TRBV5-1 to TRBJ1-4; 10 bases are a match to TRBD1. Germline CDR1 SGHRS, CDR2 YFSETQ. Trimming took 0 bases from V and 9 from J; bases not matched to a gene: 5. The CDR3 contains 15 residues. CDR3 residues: CASSLDDRGPKKLFF. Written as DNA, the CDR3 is TGCGCCAGCAGCTTGGACGACAGGGGGCCCAAAAAACTGTTTTTT.

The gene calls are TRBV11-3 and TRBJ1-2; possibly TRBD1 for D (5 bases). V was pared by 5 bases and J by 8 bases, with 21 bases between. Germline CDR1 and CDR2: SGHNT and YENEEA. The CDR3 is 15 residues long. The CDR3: CASSPRGTGVWGYTF. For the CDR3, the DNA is TGTGCCAGCAGCCCCCGGGGGACGGGAGTGTGGGGCTACACCTTC.

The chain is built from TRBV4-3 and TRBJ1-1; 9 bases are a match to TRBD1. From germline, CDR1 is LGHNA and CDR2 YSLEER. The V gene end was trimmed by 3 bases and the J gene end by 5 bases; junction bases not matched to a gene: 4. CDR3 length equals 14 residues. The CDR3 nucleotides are TGCGCCAGCAGCCAGGACAGGGGAGGGACTGAAGCTTTCTTT. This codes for CASSQDRGGTEAFF.

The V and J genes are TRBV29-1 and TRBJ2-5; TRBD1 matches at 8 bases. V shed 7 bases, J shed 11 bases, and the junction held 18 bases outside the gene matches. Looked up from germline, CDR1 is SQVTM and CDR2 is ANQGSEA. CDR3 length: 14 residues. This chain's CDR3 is CSARTGSYEGEQYF. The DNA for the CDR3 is TGCAGCGCTAGGACAGGGTCTTATGAGGGGGAGCAGTACTTC.

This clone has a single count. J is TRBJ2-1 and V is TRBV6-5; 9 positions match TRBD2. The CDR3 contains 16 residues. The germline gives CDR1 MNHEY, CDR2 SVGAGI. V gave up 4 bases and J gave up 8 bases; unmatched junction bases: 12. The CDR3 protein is CASSSDTSGLVYEQFF. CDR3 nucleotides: TGTGCCAGCAGTTCCGATACTAGCGGGCTAGTATATGAGCAGTTCTTC.

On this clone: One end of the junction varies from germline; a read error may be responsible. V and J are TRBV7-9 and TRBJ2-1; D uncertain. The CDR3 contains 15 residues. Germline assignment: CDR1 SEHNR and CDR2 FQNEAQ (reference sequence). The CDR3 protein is CSSSPGSSGNNEQFF. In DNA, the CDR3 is TGTTCCAGCAGCCCAGGTTCCAGTGGCAACAATGAGCAGTTCTTC. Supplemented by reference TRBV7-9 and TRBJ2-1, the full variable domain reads DTGVSQNPRHKITKRGQNVTFRCDPISEHNRLYWYRQTLGQGPEFLTYFQNEAQLEKSRLLSDRFSAERPKGSFSTLEIQRTEQGDSAMYLCSSSPGSSGNNEQFFGPGTRLTVL.

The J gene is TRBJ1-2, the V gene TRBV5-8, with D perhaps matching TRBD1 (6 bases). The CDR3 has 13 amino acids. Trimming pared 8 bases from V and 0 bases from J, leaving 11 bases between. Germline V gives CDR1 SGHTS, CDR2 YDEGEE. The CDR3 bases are TGTGCCAGTACAGGGATTGCTAACTATGGCTACACCTTC. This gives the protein CASTGIANYGYTF.

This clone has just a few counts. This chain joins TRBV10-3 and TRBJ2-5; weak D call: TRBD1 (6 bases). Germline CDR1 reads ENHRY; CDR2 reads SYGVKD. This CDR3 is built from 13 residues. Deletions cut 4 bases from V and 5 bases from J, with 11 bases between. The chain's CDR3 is CAISVGQSETQYF. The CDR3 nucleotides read TGTGCCATCAGTGTGGGACAATCGGAGACCCAGTACTTC.

CDR3 sequence (DNA): TGTGCCAGCAGTCGAGGGAGGGGGAGTGAAAAACTGTTTTTT. This codes for CASSRGRGSEKLFF. V usage is TRBV7-9 and J usage is TRBJ1-4, with TRBD1 as a possible D gene (6 bases). In germline, CDR1 is SEHNR, CDR2 FQNEAQ (reference sequence). V lost 6 bases to trimming and J lost 7 bases, with 15 bases between them. The CDR3 is made up of 14 amino acids.

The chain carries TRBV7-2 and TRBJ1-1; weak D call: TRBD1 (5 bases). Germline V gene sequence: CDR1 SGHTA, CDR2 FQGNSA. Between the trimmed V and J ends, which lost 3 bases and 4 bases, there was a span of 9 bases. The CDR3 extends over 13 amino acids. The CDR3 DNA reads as TGTGCCAGCAGCTTGGGGGGATCCACTGAAGCTTTCTTT. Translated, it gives CASSLGGSTEAFF.

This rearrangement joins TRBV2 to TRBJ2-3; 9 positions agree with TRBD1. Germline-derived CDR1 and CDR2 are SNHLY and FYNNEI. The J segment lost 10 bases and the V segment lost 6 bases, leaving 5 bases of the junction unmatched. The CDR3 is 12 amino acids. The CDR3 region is CASRLTGGPQYF. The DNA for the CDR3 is TGTGCCAGCAGACTAACAGGGGGCCCGCAGTATTTT.

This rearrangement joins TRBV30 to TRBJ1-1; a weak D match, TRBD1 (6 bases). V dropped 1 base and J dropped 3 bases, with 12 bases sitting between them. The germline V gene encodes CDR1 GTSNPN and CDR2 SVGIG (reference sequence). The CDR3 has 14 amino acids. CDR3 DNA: TGTGCCTGGAGTGCAGGACAGATAGACACTGAAGCTTTCTTT. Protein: CAWSAGQIDTEAFF.

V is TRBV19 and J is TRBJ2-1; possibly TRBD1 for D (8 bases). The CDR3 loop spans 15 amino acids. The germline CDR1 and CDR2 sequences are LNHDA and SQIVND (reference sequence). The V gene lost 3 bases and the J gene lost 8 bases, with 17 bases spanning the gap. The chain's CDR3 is CASSMGDRGGYEQFF. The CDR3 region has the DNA TGTGCCAGTAGTATGGGAGACAGGGGAGGGTATGAGCAGTTCTTC.

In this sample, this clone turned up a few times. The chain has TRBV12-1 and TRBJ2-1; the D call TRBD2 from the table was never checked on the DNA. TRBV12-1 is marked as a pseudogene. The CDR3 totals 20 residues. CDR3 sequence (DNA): TGTGCCAGCAGCTTTGTGTCTAGCGGGAGGTACCCTTTAGTCGACAATGAGCAGTTCTTC. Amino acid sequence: CASSFVSSGRYPLVDNEQFF.